This is a list of T cell receptor beta chains from one sample in a study of blood T cell repertoires in COVID-19. Profiling relied on immunoSEQ multiplex PCR, and the TCRdb table lists in-frame clones only, not all of them. This sample has about 250,000 clones, with around 85% found just once. What was sequenced was peripheral blood. Receptors originate from an older woman with active or convalescent COVID-19. Both conserved end residues are part of each CDR3. The D gene is left open where the match is weak. A clone size is listed for some rows: how often the clone was seen (once, few, many), or a class if it is expanded.

TRBJ2-7	.	TRBV6-6	TRBD2	TGTGCCAGCAGTCGCCTGTTGCGTGACCTAGCGGGGTACGAGCAGTACTTC	CASSRLLRDLAGYEQYF
TRBJ2-1	.	TRBV27	TRBD2	TGTGCCAGCAGTTTAGGGACTAGCGGTACCTATTTCTCTGGGAATGAGCAGTTCTTC	CASSLGTSGTYFSGNEQFF
TRBJ1-1	.	TRBV19	.	TGTGCCAGTGGCCCCTGGGGGCAGAGGAACACTGAAGCTTTCTTT	CASGPWGQRNTEAFF
TRBJ2-5	once	TRBV3-1/TRBV3-2	TRBD2	TGTGCCAGCAGCCCAGGGACTAGCGGGAGTCGAGAGACCCAGTACTTC	CASSPGTSGSRETQYF
TRBJ1-2	.	TRBV7-2	.	TGTGCCAGCAGCTACCGACAGCTCCCTAACTATGGCTACACCTTC	CASSYRQLPNYGYTF
TRBJ2-1	.	TRBV28	.	TGTGCCAGCAGCGACATTCTTGAGCAGTTCTTC	CASSDILEQFF
TRBJ2-7	.	TRBV7-3	TRBD2	TGTGCCAGCAGCTCCCCCGCTGGACTAGCGGCATACGAGCAGTACTTC	CASSSPAGLAAYEQYF
TRBJ1-1	.	TRBV10-1	.	TGCGCCAGCAGTGGTTCGGAGGGCACTGAAGCTTTCTTT	CASSGSEGTEAFF
TRBJ1-6	once	TRBV15	.	TGTGCCACCAGCAGTCCCCAGGGTTCACCCCTCCACTTT	CATSSPQGSPLHF
TRBJ1-6	few	TRBV6-6	TRBD1	TGTGCCAGCTGTAGGGACAGAGGGACACCCCTCCACTTT	CASCRDRGTPLHF
TRBJ2-7	.	TRBV7-6	.	TGTGCCAGCAGCCAAGCTGTCTCCTACGAGCAGTACTTC	CASSQAVSYEQYF
TRBJ2-5	.	TRBV19	.	TGTGCCAGCGGGACTGGATGGCAAGAGACCCAGTACTTC	CASGTGWQETQYF
TRBJ2-2	once	TRBV5-1	TRBD2	TGCGCCAGCAGCCCAGGACTAGCGGGAGGTATCACCGGGGAGCTGTTTTTT	CASSPGLAGGITGELFF
TRBJ2-1	.	TRBV6-6	.	TGTGCCAGCAGTTATACCTGGGACATGGGGGACAATGAGCAGTTCTTC	CASSYTWDMGDNEQFF
TRBJ1-5	.	TRBV19	TRBD1	TGTGCCAGCCTCGGGACAGGGCTTGACAATCAGCCCCAGCATTTT	CASLGTGLDNQPQHF